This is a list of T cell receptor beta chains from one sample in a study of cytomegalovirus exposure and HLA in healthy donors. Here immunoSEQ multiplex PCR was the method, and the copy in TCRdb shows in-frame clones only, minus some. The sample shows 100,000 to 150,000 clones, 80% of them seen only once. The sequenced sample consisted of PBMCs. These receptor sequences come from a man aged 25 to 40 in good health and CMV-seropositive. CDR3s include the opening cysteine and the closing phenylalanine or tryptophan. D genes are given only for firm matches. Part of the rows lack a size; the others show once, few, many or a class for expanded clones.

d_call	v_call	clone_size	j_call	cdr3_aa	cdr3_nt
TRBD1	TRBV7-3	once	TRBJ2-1	CASSSAGQEDEQFF	TGTGCCAGCAGCTCTGCCGGACAGGAAGATGAGCAGTTCTTC
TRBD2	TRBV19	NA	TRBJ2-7	CASSRGLAGSSYEQYF	TGTGCCAGTAGTAGGGGACTAGCGGGTAGCTCCTACGAGCAGTACTTC
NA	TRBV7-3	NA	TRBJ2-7	CASSLTKRGGFTYEQYF	TGTGCCAGCAGCTTAACGAAGAGAGGAGGATTCACCTACGAGCAGTACTTC
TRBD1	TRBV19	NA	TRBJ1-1	CASSLWTGGSMHTEAFF	TGTGCCAGTAGTCTCTGGACAGGGGGAAGTATGCACACTGAAGCTTTCTTT
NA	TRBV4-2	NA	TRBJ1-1	CASSQRPGVTEAFF	TGTGCCAGCAGCCAACGGCCAGGGGTGACTGAAGCTTTCTTT
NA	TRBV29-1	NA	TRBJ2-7	CSVQQGGAYEQYF	TGCAGCGTGCAGCAAGGGGGGGCCTACGAGCAGTACTTC
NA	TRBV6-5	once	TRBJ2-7	CASSYSSGNPSYEQYF	TGTGCCAGCAGTTACTCGAGCGGCAATCCATCCTACGAGCAGTACTTC
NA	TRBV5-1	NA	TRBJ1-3	CASSTAGGAGNTIYF	TGCGCCAGCAGCACTGCCGGGGGGGCCGGAAACACCATATATTTT
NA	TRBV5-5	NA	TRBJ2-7	CASSLEVRTGGDYEQYF	TGTGCCAGCAGCTTGGAGGTGAGAACAGGCGGGGACTACGAGCAGTACTTC
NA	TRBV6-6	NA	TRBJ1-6	CASSSFYNSPLHF	TGTGCCAGCAGTTCGTTCTATAATTCACCCCTCCACTTT
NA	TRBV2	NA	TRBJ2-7	CAGRGFGHEQYF	TGTGCCGGAAGGGGTTTTGGGCACGAGCAGTACTTC
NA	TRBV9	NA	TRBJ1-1	CASSVQGSTEAFF	TGTGCCAGCAGCGTACAGGGATCCACTGAAGCTTTCTTT
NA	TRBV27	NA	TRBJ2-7	CASRGQGSEQYF	TGTGCCAGCAGAGGCCAGGGGTCCGAGCAGTACTTC
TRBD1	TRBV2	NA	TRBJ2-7	CASNLRQGTYEQYF	TGTGCCAGCAATCTCCGACAGGGGACCTACGAGCAGTACTTC
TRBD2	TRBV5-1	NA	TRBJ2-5	CASSGFTSGGQETQYF	TGCGCCAGCAGCGGTTTCACTAGCGGGGGGCAAGAGACCCAGTACTTC
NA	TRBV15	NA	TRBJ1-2	CATSRDMAVFYGYTF	TGTGCCACCAGCAGAGATATGGCAGTGTTCTATGGCTACACCTTC
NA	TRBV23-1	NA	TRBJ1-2	CASSHFIQGSFGGYTF	TGCGCCAGCAGTCATTTCATACAGGGATCTTTTGGAGGCTACACCTTC
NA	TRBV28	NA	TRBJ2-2	CASRTRVGGTGELFF	TGTGCCAGCAGAACCAGGGTCGGGGGCACCGGGGAGCTGTTTTTT
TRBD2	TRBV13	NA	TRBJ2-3	CASSAGLAGYTDTQYF	TGTGCCAGCAGCGCAGGACTAGCGGGATACACAGATACGCAGTATTTT
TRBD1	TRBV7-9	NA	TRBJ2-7	CASSPDRGPYEQYF	TGTGCCAGCAGCCCGGACAGGGGGCCCTACGAGCAGTACTTC
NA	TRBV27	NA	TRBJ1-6	CASRPVGGTSPLHF	TGTGCCAGCAGACCAGTCGGAGGTACTTCACCCCTCCACTTT
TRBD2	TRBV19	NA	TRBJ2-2	CATQLARVTGELFF	TGTGCCACCCAACTAGCGCGGGTAACCGGGGAGCTGTTTTTT
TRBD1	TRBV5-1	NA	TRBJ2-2	CASSFNRGRDTGELFF	TGCGCCAGCAGCTTCAACAGGGGACGGGACACCGGGGAGCTGTTTTTT
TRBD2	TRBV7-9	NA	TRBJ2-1	CASSLSGGLPLSYNEQFF	TGTGCCAGCAGCTTGAGCGGGGGACTCCCCCTCTCCTACAATGAGCAGTTCTTC
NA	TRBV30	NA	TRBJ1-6	CAWSYSILTTGSPLHF	TGTGCCTGGAGCTATTCTATCCTTACTACGGGTTCACCCCTCCACTTT
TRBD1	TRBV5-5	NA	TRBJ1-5	CASSLAGGTGDQPQHF	TGTGCCAGCAGCTTGGCCGGGGGGACAGGGGACCAGCCCCAGCATTTT
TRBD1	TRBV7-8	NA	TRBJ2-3	CASSFGANRGSDTQYF	TGTGCCAGCAGCTTCGGGGCGAACAGGGGTTCAGATACGCAGTATTTT
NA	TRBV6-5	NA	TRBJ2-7	CASSYIQAYEQYF	TGTGCCAGCAGTTATATACAAGCCTACGAGCAGTACTTC
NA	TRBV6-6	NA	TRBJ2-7	CASSYSAREGSYEQYF	TGTGCCAGCAGTTACTCAGCCCGGGAAGGATCCTACGAGCAGTACTTC
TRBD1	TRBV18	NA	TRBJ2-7	CASSAGQGGLREYF	TGTGCCAGCTCAGCCGGACAGGGGGGCCTGAGGGAGTACTTC
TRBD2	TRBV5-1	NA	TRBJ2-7	CASSGGGGEQYF	TGCGCCAGCAGCGGCGGCGGGGGCGAGCAGTACTTC
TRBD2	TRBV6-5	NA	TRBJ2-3	CASRVRTSSTDTQYF	TGTGCCAGCAGAGTCCGGACTAGCAGCACAGATACGCAGTATTTT
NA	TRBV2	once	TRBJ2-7	CASSVSSYEQYF	TGTGCCAGCAGCGTCAGCTCCTACGAGCAGTACTTC
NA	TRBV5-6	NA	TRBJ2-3	CASSPDGGSASTDTQYF	TGTGCCAGCAGCCCGGACGGCGGGTCCGCTAGCACAGATACGCAGTATTTT
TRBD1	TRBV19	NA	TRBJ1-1	CASSFRATGVMTEAFF	TGTGCCAGTAGTTTTAGGGCAACAGGGGTGATGACTGAAGCTTTCTTT
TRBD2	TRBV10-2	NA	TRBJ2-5	CASSSERGGVRETQYF	TGCGCCAGCAGTTCAGAGCGGGGGGGGGTGCGAGAGACCCAGTACTTC
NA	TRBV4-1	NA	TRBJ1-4	CASSQGPLVRGEKLFF	TGCGCCAGCAGCCAAGGTCCCCTCGTGCGCGGTGAAAAACTGTTTTTT
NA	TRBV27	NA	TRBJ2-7	CASSANYVEEQYF	TGTGCCAGCAGTGCAAACTACGTAGAAGAGCAGTACTTC
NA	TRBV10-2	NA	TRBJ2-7	CASRVGSQGEQYF	TGCGCCAGCAGAGTAGGGTCCCAGGGAGAGCAGTACTTC
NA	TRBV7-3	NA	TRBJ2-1	CASSATGRVDKFF	TGTGCCAGCAGCGCAACAGGGAGGGTGGACAAGTTCTTC
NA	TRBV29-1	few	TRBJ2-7	CSVEDSEHRYF	TGCAGCGTTGAAGACTCAGAACACCGGTACTTC
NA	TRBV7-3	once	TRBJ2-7	CASSLGASYEQYF	TGTGCCAGCAGCTTGGGGGCTTCCTACGAGCAGTACTTC
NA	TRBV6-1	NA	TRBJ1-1	CASILLGGPREAFF	TGTGCCAGCATCCTCCTGGGAGGGCCGAGGGAAGCTTTCTTT
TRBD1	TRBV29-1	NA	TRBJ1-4	CSAGDRDRDATNEKLFF	TGCAGCGCGGGGGACCGGGACAGAGATGCAACTAATGAAAAACTGTTTTTT
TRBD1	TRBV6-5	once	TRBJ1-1	CAISADRGAFF	TGTGCCATCAGTGCCGACAGGGGAGCTTTCTTT
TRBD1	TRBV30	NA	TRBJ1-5	CAWSVRQGGNQPQHF	TGTGCCTGGAGTGTACGACAGGGGGGCAATCAGCCCCAGCATTTT
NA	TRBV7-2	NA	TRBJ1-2	CASSLGRDGYTF	TGTGCCAGCAGCCTGGGGAGGGATGGCTACACCTTC
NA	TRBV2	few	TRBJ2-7	CASTQGRAGEQYF	TGTGCCAGCACCCAGGGCCGGGCTGGGGAGCAGTACTTC
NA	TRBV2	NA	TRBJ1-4	CASQVGATNEKLFF	TGTGCCAGCCAGGTCGGGGCAACTAATGAAAAACTGTTTTTT
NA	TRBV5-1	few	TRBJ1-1	CASSFRGADSVAFF	TGCGCCAGCAGCTTTCGGGGGGCGGATTCGGTAGCTTTCTTT
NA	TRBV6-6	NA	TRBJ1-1	CASRRDENTEAFF	TGTGCCAGCAGGCGGGACGAGAACACTGAAGCTTTCTTT
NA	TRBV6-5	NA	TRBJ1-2	CASLTGHNYGYTF	TGTGCCAGTCTTACAGGGCATAACTATGGCTACACCTTC